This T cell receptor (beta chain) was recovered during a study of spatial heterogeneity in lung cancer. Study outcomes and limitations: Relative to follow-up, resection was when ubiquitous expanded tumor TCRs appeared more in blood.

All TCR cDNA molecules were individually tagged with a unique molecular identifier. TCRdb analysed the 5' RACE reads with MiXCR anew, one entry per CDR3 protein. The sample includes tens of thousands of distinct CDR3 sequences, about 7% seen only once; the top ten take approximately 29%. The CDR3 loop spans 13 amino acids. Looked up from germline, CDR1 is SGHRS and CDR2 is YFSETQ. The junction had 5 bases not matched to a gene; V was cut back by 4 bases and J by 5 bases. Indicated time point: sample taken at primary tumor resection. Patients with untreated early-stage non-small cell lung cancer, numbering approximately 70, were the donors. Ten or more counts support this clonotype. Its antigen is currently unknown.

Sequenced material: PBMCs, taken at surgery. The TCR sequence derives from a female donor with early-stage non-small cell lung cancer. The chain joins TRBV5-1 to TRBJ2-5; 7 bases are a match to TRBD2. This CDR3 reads CASSPMGGETQYF. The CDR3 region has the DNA TGCGCCAGCAGCCCCATGGGGGGGGAGACCCAGTACTTC.